This TCR beta chain was identified in a study of blood T cell repertoires in COVID-19. Clones were sequenced by immunoSEQ multiplex PCR, and TCRdb holds only the in-frame ones, with some missing. The data show a few hundred thousand clones, with approximately 82% seen just once and 1% to 1.5% held by the top ten. V shed 2 bases and J shed 6 bases, with 13 bases lying between them. The CDR3 totals 14 residues. Germline lookup yields CDR1 MNHEY and CDR2 SVGAGI. The chain links TRBV6-5 to TRBJ1-2; D unclear. The TCR comes from a woman between 45 and 60 years old with acute or convalescent COVID-19. Sequenced sample: peripheral blood. The CDR3 is CASSYDDGRDGYTF. The CDR3 nucleotides are TGTGCCAGCAGTTACGATGACGGGAGGGATGGCTACACCTTC.